The 21 T cell receptor beta chains reported below all come from one sample, sequenced in a study of blood T cells in healthy people across ages. A J-beta primer mix and a sample-barcoded 5' primer were used in a second PCR of roughly 6 to 11 cycles. Using its own MiXCR run on the 5' RACE reads, TCRdb lists one record per CDR3 protein. The sample carries 1.4 million or so distinct CDR3 sequences, around 40% recorded once. Sequenced sample: blood. These receptor sequences come from a woman aged 18-29 years in good health.

This rearrangement joins TRBV4-1 to TRBJ2-4; a weak D match, TRBD1 (5 bases). Trimming left V 3 bases short and J 0 bases short, with 18 bases between. CDR1 MGHRA and CDR2 YSYEKL come from the germline V gene. The CDR3 has 18 residues. CDR3 sequence: CASSHLLDGRVAKNIQYF. CDR3 bases: TGCGCCAGCAGCCACCTACTCGACGGCAGGGTAGCCAAAAACATTCAGTACTTC.

The table lists this clonotype with many counts. V gene TRBV20-1 combines with J gene TRBJ2-7, with D hard to call. CDR3 length: 10 residues. Germline CDR1 reads DFQATT; CDR2 reads SNEGSKA (reference sequence). V dropped 0 bases and J dropped 5 bases, with 2 bases sitting between them. CDR3 DNA: TGCAGTGCTAGAGACAACGAGCAGTACTTC. Translated, it gives CSARDNEQYF.

This clonotype was picked up a small number of times. The chain carries TRBV5-1 and TRBJ1-1; TRBD1 matches at 9 bases. The length of the CDR3 is 15 residues. Germline V gene sequence: CDR1 SGHRS, CDR2 YFSETQ. After removal of 5 bases from V and 5 bases from J, the junction contained 10 bases not matched to a gene. CDR3 residues: CASRRGTGPGTEAFF. In nucleotides, the CDR3 is TGCGCCAGCAGACGTGGGACAGGGCCCGGGACTGAAGCTTTCTTT.

V is TRBV29-1 and J is TRBJ2-5; 16 bases line up with TRBD2. Unmatched junction bases numbered 22, after V lost 7 bases and J lost 11 bases. Germline V gives CDR1 SQVTM, CDR2 ANQGSEA. This CDR3 contains 18 residues. The CDR3 spells CSARAGTSGGADYNEQYF. In DNA, the CDR3 is TGCAGCGCCCGGGCTGGGACTAGCGGGGGGGCTGACTACAATGAGCAGTACTTC. The whole variable domain, filled in from reference TRBV29-1 and TRBJ2-5, reads SAVISQKPSRDICQRGTSLTIQCQVDSQVTMMFWYRQQPGQSLTLIATANQGSEATYESGFVIDKFPISRPNLTFSTLTVSNMSPEDSSIYLCSARAGTSGGADYNEQYFGPGTRLLVL.

CDR3 protein: CASSSGGPTRDYNEQFF. The CDR3 bases are TGCGCCAGCAGCTCGGGTGGTCCGACACGCGACTACAATGAGCAGTTCTTC. The chain links TRBV5-1 to TRBJ2-1; D unresolved. Germline V gene data show CDR1 as SGHRS and CDR2 as YFSETQ. This CDR3 has 17 amino acids. Deletions cut 3 bases from V and 3 bases from J, with 19 bases between. The variable domain in full, completed from reference TRBV5-1 and TRBJ2-1, reads KAGVTQTPRYLIKTRGQQVTLSCSPISGHRSVSWYQQTPGQGLQFLFEYFSETQRNKGNFPGRFSGRQFSNSRSEMNVSTLELGDSALYLCASSSGGPTRDYNEQFFGPGTRLTVL.

The chain joins TRBV6-2 or TRBV6-3 to TRBJ2-2; D possibly corresponds to TRBD1 (6 bases). The CDR3 has 16 residues. Germline values: CDR1 MNHEY, CDR2 SVGEGT. V dropped 2 bases and J dropped 2 bases, with 12 bases sitting between them. CDR3 in DNA: TGTGCCAGCAGTTACGCAGGGGAGTTCAACACCGGGGAGCTGTTTTTT. It is translated as CASSYAGEFNTGELFF.

The V gene is TRBV27, the J gene TRBJ2-1; D not resolved. Germline CDR1 reads MNHEY; CDR2 reads SMNVEV (reference sequence). CDR3 length equals 15 residues. V was clipped by 8 bases and J by 0 bases, with 14 bases between them. The CDR3 region has the DNA TGTGCCAGCGATCCGCGGCGGAGCTCCTACAATGAGCAGTTCTTC. Translated, it gives CASDPRRSSYNEQFF.

The chain couples TRBV7-9 to TRBJ2-6; D gene ambiguous. This CDR3 has 15 amino acids. Germline CDR1 is SEHNR and CDR2 is FQNEAQ (reference sequence). Trimming shortened V by 5 bases and J by 4 bases, and 12 bases separated the two germline ends. CDR3 bases: TGTGCCAGCAGCCCCTCGGTCTCAGGGGCCAACGTCCTGACTTTC. Its translation: CASSPSVSGANVLTF.

The V call is TRBV12-1, the J call TRBJ2-3; TRBD2 is taken as the D call from the table, unchecked against the DNA. TRBV12-1 is a pseudogene locus. The CDR3 contains 14 residues. The CDR3: CASSGRLAGDTQYF. CDR3 DNA sequence: TGTGCCAGCAGCGGAAGACTAGCGGGCGATACGCAGTATTTT.

This sequence joins TRBV7-9 and TRBJ2-5; TRBD2 matches at 10 bases. Germline values: CDR1 SEHNR, CDR2 FQNEAQ (reference sequence). The CDR3 has 15 residues. The V and J ends lost 5 bases and 2 bases, in that order; junction bases with no gene match: 5. For the CDR3, the DNA is TGTGCCAGCAGCGCCGGACTAGCGGTTCAAGAGACCCAGTACTTC. Its protein product is CASSAGLAVQETQYF.

This rearrangement joins TRBV6-5 to TRBJ2-3; D is unclear. The CDR3 runs to 16 residues. CDR1 and CDR2 (germline): MNHEY, SVGAGI. V was cut by 6 bases and J by 0 bases, with 16 bases left in between. CDR3 in amino acids: CASSPRSALSTDTQYF. CDR3 sequence (DNA): TGTGCCAGCAGCCCACGGAGCGCCTTAAGCACAGATACGCAGTATTTT.

CDR3 in amino acids: CSANFDSSGNTIYF. The CDR3 DNA follows: TGCAGTGCAAACTTTGACAGCTCTGGAAACACCATATATTTT. The J gene is TRBJ1-3, the V gene TRBV20-1, with D possibly TRBD1 on 5 matching bases. The length of the CDR3 is 14 residues. V was cut by 6 bases and J by 0 bases, with 12 bases left in between. In germline, CDR1 is DFQATT, CDR2 SNEGSKA (reference sequence).

The gene calls are TRBV11-3 and TRBJ2-1, with TRBD2 matching over 12 bases. The J segment lost 7 bases and the V segment lost 7 bases, leaving 8 bases of the junction unmatched. CDR3 size: 15 residues. From germline, CDR1 is SGHNT and CDR2 YENEEA. CDR3 sequence: CASKSSGRVENEQFF. The CDR3 region has the DNA TGTGCCAGCAAATCTAGCGGGAGGGTAGAAAATGAGCAGTTCTTC.

This clonotype was counted only a few times. This chain links TRBV27 with TRBJ2-6; tentative D call: TRBD1 (6 bases). This CDR3 has 17 amino acids. Germline V CDR1 and CDR2: MNHEY, SMNVEV (reference sequence). Trimming stripped 0 bases from V and 0 bases from J, with 9 bases between. The CDR3 is CASSLSGHPSGANVLTF. CDR3 nucleotide sequence: TGTGCCAGCAGTTTATCGGGACACCCCTCTGGGGCCAACGTCCTGACTTTC.

V usage is TRBV7-9 and J usage is TRBJ2-7, with 10 bases aligning to TRBD1. The germline CDR1 and CDR2 sequences are SEHNR and FQNEAQ (reference sequence). The CDR3 sequence is 15 residues long. V dropped 5 bases and J dropped 6; count of bases not matched to a gene: 10. The CDR3 region is CASSLAGQGLLEQYF. The CDR3 DNA reads as TGTGCCAGCAGCCTTGCGGGACAGGGGCTTCTCGAGCAGTACTTC.

This clonotype has just a few counts. As DNA, the CDR3 is TGCGCCAGCAGCTTGGTACTAGCGGGGGTAGAGACCCAGTACTTC. It codes for CASSLVLAGVETQYF. The chain joins TRBV5-1 to TRBJ2-5; 11 bases fit TRBD2. J lost 4 bases, V lost 0 bases, and 2 bases had no gene match. From germline, CDR1 is SGHRS and CDR2 YFSETQ. The CDR3 totals 15 residues.

This rearrangement joins TRBV20-1 to TRBJ1-1, with 7 positions matching TRBD1. V shed 6 bases, J shed 0 bases, and the junction held 7 bases outside the gene matches. This CDR3 comprises 14 residues. Germline V CDR1 and CDR2: DFQATT, SNEGSKA (reference sequence). The DNA of the CDR3 is TGCAGTGCCCGGGACAGACTCATGAACACTGAAGCTTTCTTT. It is translated as CSARDRLMNTEAFF.

The chain carries TRBV11-1 and TRBJ2-7; no clear D. The germline V gene has CDR1 SGHAT and CDR2 FQDESV (reference sequence). The CDR3 is 13 amino acids. The V and J ends lost 5 bases and 5 bases respectively, with 13 bases between them. In nucleotides, the CDR3 is TGTGCCAGCAGCACCACAGAAATCCACGAGCAGTACTTC. Protein sequence: CASSTTEIHEQYF.

This chain connects TRBV18 to TRBJ2-7; the D is unclear. Looked up from germline, CDR1 is KGHSH and CDR2 is LQKENI. The CDR3 totals 12 residues. Trimming left V 2 bases short and J 5 bases short, with 7 bases between. CDR3 loop: CASSPSRDEQYF. The CDR3 DNA reads as TGTGCCAGCTCACCAAGTAGGGACGAGCAGTACTTC. The full variable domain, with the rest looked up from reference TRBV18 and TRBJ2-7, is NAGVMQNPRHLVRRRGQEARLRCSPMKGHSHVYWYRQLPEEGLKFMVYLQKENIIDESGMPKERFSAEFPKEGPSILRIQQVVRGDSAAYFCASSPSRDEQYFGPGTRLTVT.

This clonotype was counted a few times. The chain is built from TRBV28 and TRBJ2-1; D possibly corresponds to TRBD2 (6 bases). CDR1 is MDHEN and CDR2 is SYDVKM in the germline V gene. Trimming took off 6 bases at V and 8 bases at J, with 14 bases between the two ends. This CDR3 spans 13 amino acids. DNA of the CDR3: TGTGCCAGCAGAAGACTAGGCCTTGATGAGCAGTTCTTC. As protein: CASRRLGLDEQFF.

This clonotype was found a few times. The genes are TRBV12-5 and TRBJ2-1, with 11 bases aligning to TRBD2. This CDR3 comprises 17 residues. Germline V lookup: CDR1 LGHNT, CDR2 FRNRAP. J gave up 8 bases and V 1 base, and 10 bases lay outside the gene matches. CDR3 in DNA: TGTGCTAGTGGTTTGGCAATAGCGGGGGGGCCTATTGATGAGCAGTTCTTC. Encoded protein: CASGLAIAGGPIDEQFF.